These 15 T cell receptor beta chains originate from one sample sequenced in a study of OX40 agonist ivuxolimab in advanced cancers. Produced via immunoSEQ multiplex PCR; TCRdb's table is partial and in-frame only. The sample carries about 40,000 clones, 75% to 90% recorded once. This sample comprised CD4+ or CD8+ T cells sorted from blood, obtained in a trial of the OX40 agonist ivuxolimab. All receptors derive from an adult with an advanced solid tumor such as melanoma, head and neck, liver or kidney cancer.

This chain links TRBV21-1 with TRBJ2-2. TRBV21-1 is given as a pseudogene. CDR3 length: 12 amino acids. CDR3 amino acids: CASSKVNGELFF. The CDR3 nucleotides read TGTGCCAGCAGCAAGGTGAATGGGGAGCTGTTTTTT.

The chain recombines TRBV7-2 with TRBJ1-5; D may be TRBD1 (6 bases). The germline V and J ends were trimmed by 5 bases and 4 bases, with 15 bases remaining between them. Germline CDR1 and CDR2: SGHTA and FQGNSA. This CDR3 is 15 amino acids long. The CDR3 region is CASSLSWGANQPQHF. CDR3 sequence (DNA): TGTGCCAGCAGCCTGTCCTGGGGGGCGAATCAGCCCCAGCATTTT.

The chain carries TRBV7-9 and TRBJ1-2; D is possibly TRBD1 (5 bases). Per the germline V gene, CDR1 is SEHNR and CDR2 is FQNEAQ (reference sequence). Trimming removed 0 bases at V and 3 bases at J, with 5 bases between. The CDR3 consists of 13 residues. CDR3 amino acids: CASSLAGDYGYTF. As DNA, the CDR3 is TGTGCCAGCAGCTTAGCAGGGGACTATGGCTACACCTTC.

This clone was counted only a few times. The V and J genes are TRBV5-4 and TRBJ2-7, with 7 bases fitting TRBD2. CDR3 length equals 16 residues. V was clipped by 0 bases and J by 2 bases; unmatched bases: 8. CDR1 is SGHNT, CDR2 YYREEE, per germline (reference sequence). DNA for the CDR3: TGTGCCAGCAGCTTGGAGTCTAGTGGGGGGGCCTACGAGCAGTACTTC. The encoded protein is CASSLESSGGAYEQYF.

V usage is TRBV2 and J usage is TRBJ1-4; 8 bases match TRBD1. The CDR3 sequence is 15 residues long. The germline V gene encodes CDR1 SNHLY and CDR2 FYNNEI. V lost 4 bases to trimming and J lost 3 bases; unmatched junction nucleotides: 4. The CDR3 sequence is CASSAATGANEKLFF. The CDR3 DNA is TGTGCCAGCAGTGCAGCGACAGGGGCTAATGAAAAACTGTTTTTT.

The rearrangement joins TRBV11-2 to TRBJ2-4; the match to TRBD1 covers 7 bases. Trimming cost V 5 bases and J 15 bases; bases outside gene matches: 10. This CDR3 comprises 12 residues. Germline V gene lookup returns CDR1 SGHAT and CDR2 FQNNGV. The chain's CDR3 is CASSPRDSERYF. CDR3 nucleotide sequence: TGTGCCAGCAGCCCCCGGGACAGCGAACGGTACTTC.

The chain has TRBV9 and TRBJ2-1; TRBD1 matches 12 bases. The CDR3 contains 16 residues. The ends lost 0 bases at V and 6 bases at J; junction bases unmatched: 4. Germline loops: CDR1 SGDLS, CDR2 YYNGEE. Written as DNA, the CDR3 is TGTGCCAGCAGCGTAGTAGGGACAGGGGGCTTCAATGAGCAGTTCTTC. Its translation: CASSVVGTGGFNEQFF.

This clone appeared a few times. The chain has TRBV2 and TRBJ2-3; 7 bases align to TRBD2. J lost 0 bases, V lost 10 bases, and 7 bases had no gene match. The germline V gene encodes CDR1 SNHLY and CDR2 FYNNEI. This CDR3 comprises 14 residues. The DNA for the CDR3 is TGTGCCACGGGGGGAGGCCCCAGCACAGATACGCAGTATTTT. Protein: CATGGGPSTDTQYF.

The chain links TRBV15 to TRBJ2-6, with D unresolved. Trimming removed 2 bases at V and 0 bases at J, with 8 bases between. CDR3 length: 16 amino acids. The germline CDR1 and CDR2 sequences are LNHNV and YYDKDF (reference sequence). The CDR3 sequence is CATSRQVDSGANVLTF. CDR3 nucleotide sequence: TGTGCCACCAGCAGACAGGTGGACTCTGGGGCCAACGTCCTGACTTTC.

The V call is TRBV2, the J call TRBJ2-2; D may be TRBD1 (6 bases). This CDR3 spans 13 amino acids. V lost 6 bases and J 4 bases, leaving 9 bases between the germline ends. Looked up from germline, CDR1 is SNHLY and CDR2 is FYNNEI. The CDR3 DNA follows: TGTGCCAGCAGAGAGGACAGCACCGGGGAGCTGTTTTTT. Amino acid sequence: CASREDSTGELFF.

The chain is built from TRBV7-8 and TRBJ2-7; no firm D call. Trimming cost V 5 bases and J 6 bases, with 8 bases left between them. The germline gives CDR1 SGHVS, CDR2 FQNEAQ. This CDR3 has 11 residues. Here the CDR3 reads CASSDFPEQYF. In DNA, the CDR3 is TGTGCCAGCAGCGACTTTCCCGAGCAGTACTTC.

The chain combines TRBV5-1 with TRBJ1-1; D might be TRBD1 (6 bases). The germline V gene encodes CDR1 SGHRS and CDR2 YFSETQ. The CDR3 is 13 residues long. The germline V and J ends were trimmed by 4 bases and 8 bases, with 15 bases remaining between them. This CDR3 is CASSRFGGGEAFF. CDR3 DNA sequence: TGCGCCAGCAGCCGGTTCGGGGGCGGGGAAGCTTTCTTT.

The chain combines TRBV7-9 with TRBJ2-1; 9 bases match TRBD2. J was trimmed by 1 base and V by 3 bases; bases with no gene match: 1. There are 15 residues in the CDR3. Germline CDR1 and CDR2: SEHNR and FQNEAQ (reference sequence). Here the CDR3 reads CASSFLAGSYNEQFF. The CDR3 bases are TGTGCCAGCAGCTTTCTAGCGGGATCCTACAATGAGCAGTTCTTC.

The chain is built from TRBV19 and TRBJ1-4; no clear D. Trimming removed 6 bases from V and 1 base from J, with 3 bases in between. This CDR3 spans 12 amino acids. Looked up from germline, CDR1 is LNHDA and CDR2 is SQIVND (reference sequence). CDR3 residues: CASSLTNEKLFF. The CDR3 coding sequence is TGTGCCAGTAGCTTAACTAATGAAAAACTGTTTTTT.

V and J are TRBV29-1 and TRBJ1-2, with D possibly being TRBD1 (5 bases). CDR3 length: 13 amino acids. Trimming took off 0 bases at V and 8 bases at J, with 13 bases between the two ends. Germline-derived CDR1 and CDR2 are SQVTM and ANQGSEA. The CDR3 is CSVEELGVRGYTF. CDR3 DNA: TGCAGCGTTGAAGAGTTGGGGGTTCGCGGCTACACCTTC.